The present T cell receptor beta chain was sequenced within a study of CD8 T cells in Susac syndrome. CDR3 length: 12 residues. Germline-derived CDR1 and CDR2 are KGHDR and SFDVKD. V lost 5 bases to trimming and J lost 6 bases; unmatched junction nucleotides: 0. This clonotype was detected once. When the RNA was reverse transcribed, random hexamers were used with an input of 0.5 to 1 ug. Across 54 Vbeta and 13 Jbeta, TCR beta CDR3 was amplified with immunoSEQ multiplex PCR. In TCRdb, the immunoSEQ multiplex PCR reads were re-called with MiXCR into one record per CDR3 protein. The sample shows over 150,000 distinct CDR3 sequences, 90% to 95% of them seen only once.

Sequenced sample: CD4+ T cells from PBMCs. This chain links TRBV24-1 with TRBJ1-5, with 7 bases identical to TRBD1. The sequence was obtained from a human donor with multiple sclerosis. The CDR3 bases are TGTGCCACCAGTGCAGGGGGTCAGCCCCAGCATTTT. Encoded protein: CATSAGGQPQHF.